This paragraph covers one T cell receptor beta chain sequence. The sample originates from a study of blood T cell repertoires in COVID-19. Study-wide background: Acute and convalescent COVID-19 specimens originated in the United States, Italy and Spain. T cells, B-cell-depleted T cells, or PBMCs provided the cDNA or gDNA that served as material.

Authors' methods: Scientists estimated how many nucleated cells there were by amplifying reference gene primers. Method: immunoSEQ multiplex PCR; TCRdb's copy keeps in-frame clones and lacks some. V, J and clone size derive from that table, while D and trimming were established from the DNA sequence. This table has 100,000 to 150,000 clones, roughly 79% appearing once. The CDR3 is 15 amino acids. Germline values: CDR1 KGHSH, CDR2 LQKENI. The trim removed 5 bases at V and 7 bases at J, leaving 7 bases unmatched. The sequenced sample was peripheral blood. The sequence derives from a human donor in a cohort sampled during active COVID-19. V usage is TRBV18 and J usage is TRBJ2-2; the match to TRBD1 covers 10 bases. In DNA form, the CDR3 reads TGTGCCAGCTCATCCGGGACAGGGGCAAACGGGGAGCTGTTTTTT. This translates into CASSSGTGANGELFF. Full variable domain (missing parts from reference TRBV18 and TRBJ2-2): NAGVMQNPRHLVRRRGQEARLRCSPMKGHSHVYWYRQLPEEGLKFMVYLQKENIIDESGMPKERFSAEFPKEGPSILRIQQVVRGDSAAYFCASSSGTGANGELFFGEGSRLTVL.